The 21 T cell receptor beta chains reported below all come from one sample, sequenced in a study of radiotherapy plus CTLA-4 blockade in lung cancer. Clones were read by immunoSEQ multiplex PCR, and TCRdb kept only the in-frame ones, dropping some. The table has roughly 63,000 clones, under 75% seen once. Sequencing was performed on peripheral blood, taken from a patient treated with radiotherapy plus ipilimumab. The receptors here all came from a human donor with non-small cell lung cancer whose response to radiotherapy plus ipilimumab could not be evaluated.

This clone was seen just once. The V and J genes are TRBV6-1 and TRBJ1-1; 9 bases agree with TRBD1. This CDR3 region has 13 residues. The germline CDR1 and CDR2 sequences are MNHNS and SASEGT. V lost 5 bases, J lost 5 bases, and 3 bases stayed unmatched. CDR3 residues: CASSRTGDTEAFF. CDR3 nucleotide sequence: TGTGCCAGCAGTCGGACAGGGGATACTGAAGCTTTCTTT.

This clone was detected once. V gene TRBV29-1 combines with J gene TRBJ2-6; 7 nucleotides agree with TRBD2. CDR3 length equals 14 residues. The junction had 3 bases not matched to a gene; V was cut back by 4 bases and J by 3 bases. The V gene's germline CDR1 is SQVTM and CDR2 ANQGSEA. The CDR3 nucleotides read TGCAGCGTTGTGGGAGGGAATGGGGCCAACGTCCTGACTTTC. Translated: CSVVGGNGANVLTF.

The CDR3 spells CASSYSRDQPQHF. As DNA, the CDR3 is TGTGCCAGCAGTTACTCGAGGGATCAGCCCCAGCATTTT. The chain joins TRBV6-5 to TRBJ1-5; D is ambiguous. This CDR3 is built from 13 residues. Germline CDR1 and CDR2: MNHEY and SVGAGI. V gave up 0 bases and J gave up 5 bases, with 5 bases separating them.

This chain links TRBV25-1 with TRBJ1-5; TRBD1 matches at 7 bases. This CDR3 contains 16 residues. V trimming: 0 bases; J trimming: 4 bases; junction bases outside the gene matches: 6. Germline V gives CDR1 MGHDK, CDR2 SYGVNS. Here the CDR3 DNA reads TGTGCCAGCAGTGAATATCTGGGACAGTTAAATCAGCCCCAGCATTTT. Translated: CASSEYLGQLNQPQHF.

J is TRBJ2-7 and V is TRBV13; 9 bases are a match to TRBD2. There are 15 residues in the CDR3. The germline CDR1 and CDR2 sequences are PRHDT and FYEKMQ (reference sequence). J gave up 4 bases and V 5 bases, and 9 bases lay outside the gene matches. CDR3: CASSTGSGSLYEQYF. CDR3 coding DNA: TGTGCCAGCAGCACGGGTAGCGGGAGTCTTTACGAGCAGTACTTC.

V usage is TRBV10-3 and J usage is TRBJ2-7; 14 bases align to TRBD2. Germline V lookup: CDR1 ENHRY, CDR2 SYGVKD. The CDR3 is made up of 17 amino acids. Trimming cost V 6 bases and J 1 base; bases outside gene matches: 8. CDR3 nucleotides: TGTGCCATCAGCCCGGGACTAGCGGGGGTCCTGTCCTACGAGCAGTACTTC. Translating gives CAISPGLAGVLSYEQYF.

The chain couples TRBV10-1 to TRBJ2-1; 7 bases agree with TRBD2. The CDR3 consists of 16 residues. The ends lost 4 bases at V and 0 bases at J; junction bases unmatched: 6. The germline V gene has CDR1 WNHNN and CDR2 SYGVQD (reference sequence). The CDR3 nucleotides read TGCGCCAGCAGTGGGACTCGCGGGAGCTCCTACAATGAGCAGTTCTTC. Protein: CASSGTRGSSYNEQFF.

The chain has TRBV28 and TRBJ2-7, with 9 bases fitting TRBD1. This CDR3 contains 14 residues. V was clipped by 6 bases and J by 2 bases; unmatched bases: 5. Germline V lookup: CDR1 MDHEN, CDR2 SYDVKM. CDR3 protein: CASRWGQGPYEQYF. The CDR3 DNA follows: TGTGCCAGCAGGTGGGGACAGGGACCCTACGAGCAGTACTTC.

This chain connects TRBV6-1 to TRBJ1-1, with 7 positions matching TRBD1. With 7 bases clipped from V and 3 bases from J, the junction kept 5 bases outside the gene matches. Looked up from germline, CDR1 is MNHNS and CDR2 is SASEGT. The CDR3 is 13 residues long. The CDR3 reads CASTADRDTEAFF. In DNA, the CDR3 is TGTGCCAGCACAGCCGACAGGGACACTGAAGCTTTCTTT.

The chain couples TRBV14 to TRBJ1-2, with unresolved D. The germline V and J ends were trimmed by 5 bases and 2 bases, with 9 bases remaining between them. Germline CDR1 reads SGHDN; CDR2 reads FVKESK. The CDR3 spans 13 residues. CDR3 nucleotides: TGTGCCAGCAGCTTCGAGGTAAACTATGGCTACACCTTC. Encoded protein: CASSFEVNYGYTF.

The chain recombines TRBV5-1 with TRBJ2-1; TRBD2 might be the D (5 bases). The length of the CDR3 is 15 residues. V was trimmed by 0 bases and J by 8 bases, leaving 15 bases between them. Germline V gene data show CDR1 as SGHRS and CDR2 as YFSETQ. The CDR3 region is CASSLGSLARDEQFF. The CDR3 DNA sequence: TGCGCCAGCAGCTTGGGTTCCCTAGCTAGGGATGAGCAGTTCTTC.

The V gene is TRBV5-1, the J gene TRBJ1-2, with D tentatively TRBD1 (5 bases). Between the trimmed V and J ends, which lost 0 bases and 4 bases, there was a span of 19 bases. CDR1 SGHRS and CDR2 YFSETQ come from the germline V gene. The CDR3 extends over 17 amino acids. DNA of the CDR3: TGCGCCAGCAGCTTGGACCCACAGGTATACGTCGGCTATGGCTACACCTTC. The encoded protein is CASSLDPQVYVGYGYTF. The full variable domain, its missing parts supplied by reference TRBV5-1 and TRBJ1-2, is KAGVTQTPRYLIKTRGQQVTLSCSPISGHRSVSWYQQTPGQGLQFLFEYFSETQRNKGNFPGRFSGRQFSNSRSEMNVSTLELGDSALYLCASSLDPQVYVGYGYTFGSGTRLTVV.

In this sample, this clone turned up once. The DNA for the CDR3 is TGTGCCAGCAGCCCGTATATCGGGGGGTCCTCTAGCACAGATACGCAGTATTTT. It encodes CASSPYIGGSSSTDTQYF. The V and J genes are TRBV7-9 and TRBJ2-3; 7 positions agree with TRBD2. Germline loops: CDR1 SEHNR, CDR2 FQNEAQ (reference sequence). There are 18 residues in the CDR3. The trim removed 5 bases at V and 0 bases at J, leaving 14 bases unmatched.

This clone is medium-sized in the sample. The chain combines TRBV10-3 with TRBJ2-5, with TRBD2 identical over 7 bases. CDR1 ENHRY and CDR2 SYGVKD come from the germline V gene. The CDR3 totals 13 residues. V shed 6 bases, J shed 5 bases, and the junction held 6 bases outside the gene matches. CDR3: CAISGGFIETQYF. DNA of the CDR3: TGTGCCATCAGCGGGGGGTTTATCGAGACCCAGTACTTC.

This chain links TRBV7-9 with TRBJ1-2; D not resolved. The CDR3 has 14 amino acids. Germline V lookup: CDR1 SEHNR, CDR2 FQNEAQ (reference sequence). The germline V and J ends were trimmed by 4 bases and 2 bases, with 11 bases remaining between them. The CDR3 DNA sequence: TGTGCCAGCAGCTCCTTTGACAAAAACTATGGCTACACCTTC. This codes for CASSSFDKNYGYTF.

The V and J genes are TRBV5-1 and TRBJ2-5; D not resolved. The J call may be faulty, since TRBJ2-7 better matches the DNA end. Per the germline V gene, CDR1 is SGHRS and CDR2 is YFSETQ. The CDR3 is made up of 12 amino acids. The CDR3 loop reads CASSPDWVEQYF. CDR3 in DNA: TGCGCCAGCAGCCCCGACTGGGTCGAGCAGTACTTC.

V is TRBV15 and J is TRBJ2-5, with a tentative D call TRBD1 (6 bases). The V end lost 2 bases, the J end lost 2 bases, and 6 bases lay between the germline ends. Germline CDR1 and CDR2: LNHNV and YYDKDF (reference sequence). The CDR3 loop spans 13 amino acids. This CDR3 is CATSRTGQETQYF. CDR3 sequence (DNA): TGTGCCACCAGCAGAACAGGGCAAGAGACCCAGTACTTC. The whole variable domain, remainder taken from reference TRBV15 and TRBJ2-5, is DAMVIQNPRYQVTQFGKPVTLSCSQTLNHNVMYWYQQKSSQAPKLLFHYYDKDFNNEADTPDNFQSRRPNTSFCFLDIRSPGLGDTAMYLCATSRTGQETQYFGPGTRLLVL.

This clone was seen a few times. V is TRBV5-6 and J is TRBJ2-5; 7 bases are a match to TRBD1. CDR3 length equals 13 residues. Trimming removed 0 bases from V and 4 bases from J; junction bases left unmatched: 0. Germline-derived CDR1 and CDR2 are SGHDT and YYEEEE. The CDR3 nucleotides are TGTGCCAGCAGCTTGGACAGGGGAGAGACCCAGTACTTC. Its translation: CASSLDRGETQYF.

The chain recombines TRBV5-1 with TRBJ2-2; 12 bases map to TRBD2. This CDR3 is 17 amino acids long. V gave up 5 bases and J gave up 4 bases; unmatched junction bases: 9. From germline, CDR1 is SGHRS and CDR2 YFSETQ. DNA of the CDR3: TGCGCCAGCAGACGACTAGCGGGAGCGGTAGTCACCGGGGAGCTGTTTTTT. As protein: CASRRLAGAVVTGELFF.

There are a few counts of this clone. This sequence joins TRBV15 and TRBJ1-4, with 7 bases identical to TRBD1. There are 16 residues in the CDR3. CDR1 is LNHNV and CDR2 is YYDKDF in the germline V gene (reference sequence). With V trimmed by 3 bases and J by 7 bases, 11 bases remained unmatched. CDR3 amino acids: CATSSSRGTIGEKLFF. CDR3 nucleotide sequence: TGTGCCACCAGCAGTAGCAGGGGGACAATAGGTGAAAAACTGTTTTTT.

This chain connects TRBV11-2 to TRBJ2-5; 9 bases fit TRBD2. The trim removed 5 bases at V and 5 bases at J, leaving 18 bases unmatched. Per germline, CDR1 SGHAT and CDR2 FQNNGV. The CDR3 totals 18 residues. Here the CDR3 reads CASSLSRGFSGSSETQYF. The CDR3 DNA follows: TGTGCCAGCAGCCTTAGTAGGGGGTTTAGCGGGAGTTCTGAGACCCAGTACTTC.